This T cell receptor (beta chain) was identified during a study of response to subunit inactivated influenza vaccine. Worth noting for this clonotype: Its antigen is not identified.

Via MiXCR, TCRdb re-called the RT-PCR reads, giving one row per CDR3 protein. The sample carries over 400,000 distinct CDR3 sequences, roughly 13% recorded once. Germline V CDR1 and CDR2: SGHRS, YFSETQ. Trimming removed 0 bases from V and 6 bases from J, with 10 bases in between. The CDR3 consists of 13 residues. Overall study findings and caveats: Authors suggested few new T cells are recruited by each seasonal influenza vaccination.

The sample in question was PBMCs from blood, obtained roughly 48 days after vaccination. This chain joins TRBV5-1 and TRBJ2-7; no clear D gene. The receptor's source is a man in his fifties or sixties who received an inactivated influenza vaccine. For the CDR3, the DNA is TGCGCCAGCAGCTTGGAGTGGGGAAGCGAGCAGTACTTC. This gives the protein CASSLEWGSEQYF.